This TCR beta chain is drawn from a study of beta chain features in type 1 diabetes. CDR1 is LGHNA, CDR2 YSLEER, per germline. The CDR3 covers 17 residues. All of the isolated RNA was reverse transcribed, so expressed TCRB transcripts were sequenced. The table came from immunoSEQ multiplex PCR; TCRdb's copy has only in-frame clones and leaves some out. The table has around 150,000 clones, 6.9% seen once. The authors took one heparinised blood draw, averaging about 120 mL, from each donor. This clone has just a few counts. Its target is unknown. Germline and junction disagree at one end, which may indicate a read error. Within the sample, other DNA sequences also encode this same CDR3. Whole-study findings and limits: Cells expressing TCR highly could be over-represented by cDNA sequencing. Comparison showed that naive, central memory and Treg TCRB repertoires appeared more similar among patients than among healthy donors. Equally in patients and controls, shorter templates might have been favored by PCR.

This clonotype was sampled from a woman aged 25-40 years in good health. This chain joins TRBV4-3 and TRBJ2-2; 7 bases are shared with TRBD2. Sequenced: central memory CD4+ T cells from blood. The CDR3 DNA is TGCGCCAGCAGCCAAGAAAGCGCGGGCGGGAGCGCCGGGGAGCTGTTCTTT. Its protein is CASSQESAGGSAGELFF.